This is a list of T cell receptor beta chains from one sample in a study of vaccination and CD4 T cells after COVID-19. TCRdb independently ran MiXCR on the PCR reads; one entry per CDR3 protein. The top ten clones hold less than 25% of a sample with almost 5,500 distinct CDR3 sequences, roughly two thirds of them seen once. No antigen has been assigned to these receptors. Sample: CD4+ T cells from blood, cultured in vitro. The receptors originated from a human donor who had recovered from COVID-19. CDR3s include the opening cysteine and the closing phenylalanine or tryptophan. A D gene is named only where the DNA matches it firmly. Not all rows give a size; the values are once, few, many and, for expanded clones, a class.

clone_size | j_call | v_call | d_call | cdr3_aa | cdr3_nt
- | TRBJ1-3 | TRBV25-1 | - | CASSGAGYSGNTIYF | TGTGCCAGCAGTGGGGCGGGCTACTCTGGAAACACCATATATTTT
- | TRBJ2-1 | TRBV20-1 | - | CSAGRQSSYNEQFF | TGCAGTGCTGGGAGACAGAGCTCCTACAATGAGCAGTTCTTC
- | TRBJ2-1 | TRBV7-9 | TRBD2 | CASSLGLAGADEQFF | TGTGCCAGCAGCTTGGGACTAGCGGGAGCGGATGAGCAGTTCTTC
- | TRBJ2-1 | TRBV4-2 | - | CASSQRASSYNEQFF | TGTGCCAGCAGCCAAAGGGCTAGCTCCTACAATGAGCAGTTCTTC
- | TRBJ2-7 | TRBV20-1 | TRBD1 | CSVRTGSGEQYF | TGCAGTGTTCGGACAGGGTCGGGCGAGCAGTACTTC
large | TRBJ2-7 | TRBV7-2 | TRBD2 | CASSPGLVGREQYF | TGTGCCAGCAGCCCCGGACTAGTAGGACGCGAGCAGTACTTC
- | TRBJ1-1 | TRBV7-9 | - | CASRGTGAEQTEAFF | TGTGCCAGCAGAGGAACAGGAGCTGAACAAACTGAAGCTTTCTTT
- | TRBJ1-2 | TRBV5-4 | - | CASSLVREGGYTF | TGTGCCAGCAGCTTGGTCAGGGAGGGTGGCTACACCTTC
- | TRBJ2-7 | TRBV21-1 | - | CASSKGTSPYEQYF | TGTGCCAGCAGCAAAGGAACTAGCCCCTACGAGCAGTACTTC
- | TRBJ2-7 | TRBV6-1 | - | CASSPRGGAYEQYF | TGTGCCAGCAGCCCTCGGGGTGGCGCCTACGAGCAGTACTTC
- | TRBJ2-7 | TRBV6-1 | - | CASSEARTGQYF | TGTGCCAGCAGTGAAGCGCGGACCGGGCAGTACTTC
- | TRBJ1-1 | TRBV6-2/TRBV6-3 | - | CASRPQPPPDTEAFF | TGTGCCAGCAGACCGCAACCCCCACCCGACACTGAAGCTTTCTTT
- | TRBJ2-1 | TRBV27 | TRBD2 | CASSLVRLAGGNEQFF | TGTGCCAGCAGTTTGGTGAGACTAGCGGGAGGCAATGAGCAGTTCTTC
- | TRBJ2-1 | TRBV2 | TRBD2 | CASSRTSLQFF | TGTGCCAGCAGCAGGACTAGCCTGCAGTTCTTC
- | TRBJ2-7 | TRBV4-1 | TRBD2 | CASSSGIISEQYF | TGCGCCAGCAGTAGCGGGATCATAAGCGAGCAGTACTTC
once | TRBJ1-1 | TRBV7-8 | TRBD1 | CASSSRTGLKAEAFF | TGTGCCAGCAGCTCCAGGACAGGTCTGAAGGCTGAAGCTTTCTTT
- | TRBJ2-3 | TRBV2 | TRBD2 | CASSEGGGVSTDTQYF | TGTGCCAGCAGTGAAGGCGGGGGGGTGAGCACAGATACGCAGTATTTT
- | TRBJ1-1 | TRBV7-2 | - | CASSSFPDSEAFF | TGTGCCAGCAGCTCCTTCCCGGATTCTGAAGCTTTCTTT
- | TRBJ1-1 | TRBV28 | - | CASRRPGTNTEAFF | TGTGCCAGCAGACGCCCGGGTACGAACACTGAAGCTTTCTTT
few | TRBJ2-1 | TRBV7-8 | TRBD1 | CASSADRAYNEQFF | TGTGCCAGCAGCGCCGACAGGGCCTACAATGAGCAGTTCTTC
few | TRBJ1-6 | TRBV6-1 | - | CAAGTLNTLHF | TGTGCCGCTGGGACCCTTAACACCCTCCACTTT
- | TRBJ1-6 | TRBV19 | - | CASSIDRYNSPLHF | TGTGCCAGTAGTATCGATAGGTATAATTCACCCCTCCACTTT
- | TRBJ2-6 | TRBV20-1 | - | CSASGQAGRGANVLTF | TGCAGTGCTAGCGGTCAGGCTGGCCGGGGGGCCAACGTCCTGACTTTC
few | TRBJ1-5 | TRBV20-1 | - | CSARSLSRAWSQHF | TGCAGTGCTAGAAGTTTGTCGAGGGCATGGTCCCAGCATTTT
- | TRBJ2-2 | TRBV28 | - | CASRGTGVGNTGELFF | TGTGCCAGCAGGGGGACGGGGGTAGGGAACACCGGGGAGCTGTTTTTT
- | TRBJ2-2 | TRBV5-1 | - | CASSLAGSGTGELFF | TGCGCCAGCAGCTTGGCCGGGAGCGGTACCGGGGAGCTGTTTTTT
- | TRBJ2-5 | TRBV20-1 | - | CSVVPGLLQETQYF | TGCAGTGTAGTTCCCGGTTTACTCCAAGAGACCCAGTACTTC
- | TRBJ2-7 | TRBV18 | TRBD1 | CASSQRQGGDSEQYF | TGTGCCAGCTCACAAAGACAGGGTGGGGATAGCGAGCAGTACTTC
- | TRBJ2-2 | TRBV20-1 | TRBD1 | CSARGTGGNTGELFF | TGCAGTGCTAGAGGGACAGGGGGCAACACCGGGGAGCTGTTTTTT
- | TRBJ2-3 | TRBV11-3 | TRBD1 | CASRDRGLTDTQYF | TGTGCCAGCCGGGACAGGGGGCTGACAGATACGCAGTATTTT
few | TRBJ2-5 | TRBV6-5 | - | CASSSGSGGETQYF | TGTGCCAGCAGTTCGGGATCTGGGGGAGAGACCCAGTACTTC
few | TRBJ2-3 | TRBV20-1 | TRBD1 | CSARTWTGATDTQYF | TGCAGTGCTAGAACCTGGACAGGGGCCACAGATACGCAGTATTTT
- | TRBJ2-5 | TRBV28 | - | CASSSSWDTQETQYF | TGTGCCAGCAGTTCCTCGTGGGACACGCAAGAGACCCAGTACTTC
- | TRBJ2-7 | TRBV6-2/TRBV6-3 | - | CASRLGGRDSYEQYF | TGTGCCAGCAGACTGGGCGGAAGGGACTCCTACGAGCAGTACTTC
- | TRBJ1-5 | TRBV2 | - | CASSDEVQPQHF | TGTGCCAGCAGTGATGAGGTACAGCCCCAGCATTTT
- | TRBJ1-1 | TRBV29-1 | - | CSVGQLNTEAFF | TGCAGCGTTGGACAGCTGAACACTGAAGCTTTCTTT
- | TRBJ1-5 | TRBV27 | - | CASKTGGRPQHF | TGTGCCAGCAAGACAGGTGGGAGGCCCCAGCATTTT
few | TRBJ2-1 | TRBV12-3/TRBV12-4 | TRBD1 | CASSLARRGQGSNEQFF | TGTGCCAGCAGTTTAGCGCGGCGGGGACAGGGCTCCAATGAGCAGTTCTTC
- | TRBJ2-7 | TRBV12-5 | - | CASGLVPAPPDEQYF | TGTGCTAGTGGTTTGGTACCGGCTCCCCCCGACGAGCAGTACTTC
- | TRBJ2-3 | TRBV2 | TRBD2 | CASSPLAGLRTDTQYF | TGTGCCAGCAGCCCACTAGCGGGCCTTCGCACAGATACGCAGTATTTT
once | TRBJ2-5 | TRBV11-3 | - | CASSSPWGKGEIQETQYF | TGTGCCAGCAGCTCCCCGTGGGGTAAGGGGGAGATCCAAGAGACCCAGTACTTC
- | TRBJ1-2 | TRBV11-2 | TRBD1 | CASSLGQGASSGYGYTF | TGTGCCAGCAGCTTAGGACAGGGGGCCAGTTCGGGCTATGGCTACACCTTC
few | TRBJ1-6 | TRBV20-1 | - | CSARGTTGGSPLHF | TGCAGTGCTAGGGGGACAACCGGGGGTTCACCCCTCCACTTT
- | TRBJ1-1 | TRBV27 | - | CASSPLGGNTEAFF | TGTGCCAGCAGCCCTCTGGGGGGGAACACTGAAGCTTTCTTT
- | TRBJ2-2 | TRBV2 | - | CASRGGQNTGELFF | TGTGCCAGCAGGGGTGGGCAGAACACCGGGGAGCTGTTTTTT
- | TRBJ1-1 | TRBV12-3/TRBV12-4 | - | CASSTYRDAGTEAFF | TGTGCCAGCAGTACCTACAGGGATGCGGGCACTGAAGCTTTCTTT
- | TRBJ2-7 | TRBV20-1 | TRBD2 | CSARDSEREEYEQYF | TGCAGTGCTAGAGATAGTGAGCGGGAGGAATACGAGCAGTACTTC
- | TRBJ2-7 | TRBV6-5 | - | CASSYTPRRNEQYF | TGTGCCAGCAGTTACACACCCCGCCGGAACGAGCAGTACTTC
- | TRBJ1-6 | TRBV28 | - | CATRAGSSYNSPLHF | TGTGCCACCAGAGCCGGAAGCTCCTATAATTCACCCCTCCACTTT
few | TRBJ1-5 | TRBV6-1 | TRBD1 | CASRETGGDNQPQHF | TGTGCCAGCAGGGAGACAGGGGGCGACAATCAGCCCCAGCATTTT
- | TRBJ1-1 | TRBV6-1 | - | CASRSWDTEAFF | TGTGCCAGCAGGTCCTGGGACACCGAAGCTTTCTTT
once | TRBJ1-5 | TRBV6-1 | - | CAIVDSGTLGNQPQHF | TGTGCCATCGTTGACTCCGGGACCTTAGGCAATCAGCCCCAGCATTTT
- | TRBJ1-1 | TRBV29-1 | - | CSVLAGNTEAFF | TGCAGCGTTCTGGCAGGGAACACTGAAGCTTTCTTT
- | TRBJ2-1 | TRBV20-1 | - | CSAPDRSDEQFF | TGCAGTGCTCCAGACAGGTCCGATGAGCAGTTCTTC
once | TRBJ2-1 | TRBV20-1 | TRBD2 | CSVLPGLPYNEQFF | TGCAGTGTTCTTCCGGGACTACCATACAATGAGCAGTTCTTC